This TCR beta chain was found in a study of regulatory T cells in long-lasting Graves disease. CDR3 regions were amplified by Arm-PCR using iRepertoire HTBI primers to build TCR beta libraries. TCRdb re-called the multiplex PCR reads with MiXCR, one entry per CDR3 protein. The sample shows over 500,000 distinct CDR3 sequences, about 15% of them seen only once. Described time point: newly diagnosed GD, antithyroid drugs for less than 3 months. The authors made the TCR library using RNA they extracted from PBMCs. Germline CDR1 is MNHNS and CDR2 is SASEGT. This CDR3 region has 13 residues. Trimming took 6 bases from V and 5 from J; bases not matched to a gene: 5. The sample holds many counts of this clonotype. The same sample was also studied in work on T cells in Graves' hyperthyroidism and ophthalmopathy.

The V call is TRBV6-1, the J call TRBJ2-5, with TRBD2 matching 8 bases. This receptor was identified in a man aged 18 to 30 with Graves disease. Sample: peripheral blood mononuclear cells (PBMCs), taken at new diagnosis, from a patient treated with antithyroid drugs. The CDR3 DNA is TGTGCCAGCAGAGGACTAGCCGCCGAGACCCAGTACTTC. It specifies CASRGLAAETQYF.